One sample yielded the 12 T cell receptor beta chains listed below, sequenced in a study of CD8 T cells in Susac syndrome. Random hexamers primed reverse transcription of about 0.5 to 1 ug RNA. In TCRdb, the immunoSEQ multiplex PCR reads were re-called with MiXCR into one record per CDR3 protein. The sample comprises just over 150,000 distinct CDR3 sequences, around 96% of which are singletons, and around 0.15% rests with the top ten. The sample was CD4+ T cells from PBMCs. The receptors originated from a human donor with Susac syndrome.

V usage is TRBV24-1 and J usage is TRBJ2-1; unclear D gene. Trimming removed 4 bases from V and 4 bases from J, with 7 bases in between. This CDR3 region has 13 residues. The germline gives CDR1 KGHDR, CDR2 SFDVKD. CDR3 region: CATSEPDYNEQFF. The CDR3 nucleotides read TGTGCCACCAGTGAACCAGATTACAATGAGCAGTTCTTC.

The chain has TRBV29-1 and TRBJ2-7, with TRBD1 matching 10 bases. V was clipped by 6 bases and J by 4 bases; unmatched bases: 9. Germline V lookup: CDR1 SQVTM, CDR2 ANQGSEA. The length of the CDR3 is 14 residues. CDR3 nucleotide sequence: TGCAGCGTAGGGCCCGGACAGGGGGGTTACGAGCAGTACTTC. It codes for CSVGPGQGGYEQYF.

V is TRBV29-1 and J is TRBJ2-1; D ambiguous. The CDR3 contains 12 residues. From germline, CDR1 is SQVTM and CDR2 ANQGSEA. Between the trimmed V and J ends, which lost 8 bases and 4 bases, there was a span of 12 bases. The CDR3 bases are TGCAGCCCACGGACGGAGTACAATGAGCAGTTCTTC. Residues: CSPRTEYNEQFF.

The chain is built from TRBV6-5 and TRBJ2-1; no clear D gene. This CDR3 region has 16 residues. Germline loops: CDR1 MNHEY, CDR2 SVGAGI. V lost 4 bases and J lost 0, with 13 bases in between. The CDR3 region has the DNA TGTGCCAGCAGTTTGACGCGTATCAGCTCCTACAATGAGCAGTTCTTC. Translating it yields CASSLTRISSYNEQFF.

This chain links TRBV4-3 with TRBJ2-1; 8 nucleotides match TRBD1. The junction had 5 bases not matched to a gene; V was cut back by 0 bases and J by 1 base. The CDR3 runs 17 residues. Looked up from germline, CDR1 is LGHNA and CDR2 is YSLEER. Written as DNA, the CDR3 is TGCGCCAGCAGCCAAGATCCCGACAGGGGATCCTACAATGAGCAGTTCTTC. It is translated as CASSQDPDRGSYNEQFF.

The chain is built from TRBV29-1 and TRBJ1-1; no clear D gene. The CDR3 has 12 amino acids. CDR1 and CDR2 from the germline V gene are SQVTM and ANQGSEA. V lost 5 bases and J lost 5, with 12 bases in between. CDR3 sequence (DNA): TGCAGCGTTTTTGCAGGAATAACTGAAGCTTTCTTT. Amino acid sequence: CSVFAGITEAFF. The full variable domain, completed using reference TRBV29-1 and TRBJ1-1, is SAVISQKPSRDICQRGTSLTIQCQVDSQVTMMFWYRQQPGQSLTLIATANQGSEATYESGFVIDKFPISRPNLTFSTLTVSNMSPEDSSIYLCSVFAGITEAFFGQGTRLTVV.

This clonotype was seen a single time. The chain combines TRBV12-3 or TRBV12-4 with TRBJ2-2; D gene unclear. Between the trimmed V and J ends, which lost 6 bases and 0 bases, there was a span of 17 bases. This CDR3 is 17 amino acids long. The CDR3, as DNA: TGTGCCAGCAGCCCGTCCCTAGTCAAGGCGAACACCGGGGAGCTGTTTTTT. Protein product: CASSPSLVKANTGELFF.

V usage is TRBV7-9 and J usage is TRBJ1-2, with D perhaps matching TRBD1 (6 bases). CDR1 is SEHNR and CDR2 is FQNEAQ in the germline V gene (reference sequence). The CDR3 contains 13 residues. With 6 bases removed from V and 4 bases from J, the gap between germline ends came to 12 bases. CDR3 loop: CASSQGSGYGYTF. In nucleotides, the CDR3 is TGTGCCAGCAGTCAGGGGAGCGGCTATGGCTACACCTTC.

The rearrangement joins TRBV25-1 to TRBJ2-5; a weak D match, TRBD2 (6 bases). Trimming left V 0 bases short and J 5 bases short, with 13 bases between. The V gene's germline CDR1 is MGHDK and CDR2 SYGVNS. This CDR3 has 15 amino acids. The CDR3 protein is CASSEYAGGSETQYF. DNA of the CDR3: TGTGCCAGCAGTGAATACGCAGGAGGGTCGGAGACCCAGTACTTC.

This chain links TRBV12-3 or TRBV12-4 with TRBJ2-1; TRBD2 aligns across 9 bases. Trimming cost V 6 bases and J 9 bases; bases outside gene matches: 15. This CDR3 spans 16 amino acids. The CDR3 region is CASSRPKGGGGGEQFF. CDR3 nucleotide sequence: TGTGCCAGCAGCCGCCCAAAGGGCGGGGGGGGCGGTGAGCAGTTCTTC.

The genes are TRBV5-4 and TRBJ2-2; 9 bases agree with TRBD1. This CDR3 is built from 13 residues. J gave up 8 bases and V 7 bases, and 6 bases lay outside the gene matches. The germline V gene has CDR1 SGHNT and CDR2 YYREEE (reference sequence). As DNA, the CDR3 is TGTGCCAGCCACGGGACAGGGCGTGGGGAGCTGTTTTTT. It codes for CASHGTGRGELFF.

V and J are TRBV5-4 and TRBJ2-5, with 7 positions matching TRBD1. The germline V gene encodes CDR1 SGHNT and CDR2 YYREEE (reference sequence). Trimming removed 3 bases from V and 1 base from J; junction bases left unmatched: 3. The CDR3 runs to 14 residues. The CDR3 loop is CASSSDRVQETQYF. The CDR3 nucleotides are TGTGCCAGCAGCTCCGACAGGGTCCAAGAGACCCAGTACTTC.